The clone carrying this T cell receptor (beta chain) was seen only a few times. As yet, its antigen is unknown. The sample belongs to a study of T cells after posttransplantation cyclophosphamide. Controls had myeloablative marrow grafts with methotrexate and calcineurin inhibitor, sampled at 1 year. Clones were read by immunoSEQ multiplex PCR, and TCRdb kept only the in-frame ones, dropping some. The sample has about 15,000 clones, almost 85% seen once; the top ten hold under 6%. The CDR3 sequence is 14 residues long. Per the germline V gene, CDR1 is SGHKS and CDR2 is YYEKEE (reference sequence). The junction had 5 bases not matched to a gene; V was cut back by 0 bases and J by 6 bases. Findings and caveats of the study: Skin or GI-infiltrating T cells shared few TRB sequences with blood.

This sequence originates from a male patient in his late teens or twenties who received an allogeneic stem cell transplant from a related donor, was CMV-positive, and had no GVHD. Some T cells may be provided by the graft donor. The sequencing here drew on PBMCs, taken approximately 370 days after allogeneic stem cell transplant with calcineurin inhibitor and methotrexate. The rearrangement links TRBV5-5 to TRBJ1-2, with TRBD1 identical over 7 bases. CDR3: CASSLGRGRDGYTF. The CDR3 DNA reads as TGTGCCAGCAGCTTGGGTAGGGGGCGGGATGGCTACACCTTC.